The TCR beta chain described here comes from a study of T cells in Graves' hyperthyroidism and ophthalmopathy. Germline trimming cut 2 bases from V and 1 base from J; bases unmatched to any gene: 3. The CDR3 is 15 residues long. Germline loops: CDR1 SGHRS, CDR2 YFSETQ. There were TCR beta CDR3 regions amplified from RNA transcripts. With the HTBI primer set, the TCR CDR3 went through a first round of RT-PCR. MiXCR, applied by TCRdb to the multiplex PCR reads, yields one record per CDR3 protein. The data contain roughly 630,000 distinct CDR3 sequences, less than 20% of them singletons. The chain employs TRBV5-1 and TRBJ2-5; 9 bases are shared with TRBD1. Sequenced input: blood. This receptor was identified in a woman in her 30s with Graves' hyperthyroidism. CDR3 protein: CASSFGTGPQETQYF. The CDR3 DNA follows: TGCGCCAGCAGCTTTGGGACAGGGCCCCAAGAGACCCAGTACTTC.